Below are 17 T cell receptor beta chains sequenced from a single sample in a study of OX40 agonist ivuxolimab in advanced cancers. Measured with immunoSEQ multiplex PCR; TCRdb has only the in-frame clones, and not every one. The table shows under 100,000 clones, with 81% occurring only once. The input for sequencing was CD4+ or CD8+ T cells sorted from blood, taken in a trial of the OX40 agonist ivuxolimab. Every receptor here comes from an adult with an advanced solid tumor such as melanoma, head and neck, liver or kidney cancer.

The V gene is TRBV7-9, the J gene TRBJ2-7; D remains ambiguous. Trimming took 1 base from V and 6 from J, leaving 4 bases between them. CDR3 length equals 11 residues. The germline V gene encodes CDR1 SEHNR and CDR2 FQNEAQ (reference sequence). CDR3 amino acids: CASSLVAEQYF. The DNA of the CDR3 is TGTGCCAGCAGCTTAGTAGCCGAGCAGTACTTC.

The chain recombines TRBV11-2 with TRBJ2-6; D is unclear. The V end lost 1 base, the J end lost 4 bases, and 2 bases lay between the germline ends. CDR1 and CDR2 from the germline V gene are SGHAT and FQNNGV. The CDR3 has 13 residues. As DNA, the CDR3 is TGTGCCAGCAGCTTAGCAGGGGCCAACGTCCTGACTTTC. Translated, it gives CASSLAGANVLTF. The whole variable domain, remainder taken from reference TRBV11-2 and TRBJ2-6, is EAGVAQSPRYKIIEKRQSVAFWCNPISGHATLYWYQQILGQGPKLLIQFQNNGVVDDSQLPKDRFSAERLKGVDSTLKIQPAKLEDSAVYLCASSLAGANVLTFGAGSRLTVL.

J is TRBJ2-1 and V is TRBV5-1; D unresolved. Germline CDR1 is SGHRS and CDR2 is YFSETQ. The CDR3 has 19 residues. Deletions cut 4 bases from V and 0 bases from J, with 23 bases between. In DNA, the CDR3 is TGCGCCAGCAGCCGATCCATAGGACGTTACGTCCCCTCCTACAATGAGCAGTTCTTC. Translated: CASSRSIGRYVPSYNEQFF.

The sample holds many counts of this clone. The CDR3 sequence is CATSSPGQKEYEQYF. CDR3 in DNA: TGTGCCACCAGCAGTCCCGGACAGAAAGAGTACGAGCAGTACTTC. V usage is TRBV15 and J usage is TRBJ2-7; D might be TRBD1 (6 bases). Germline CDR1 LNHNV, CDR2 YYDKDF (reference sequence). V lost 3 bases and J lost 4, with 16 bases in between. CDR3 length: 15 residues.

This clone was recorded once. This sequence joins TRBV6-1 and TRBJ2-5; a weak D match, TRBD1 (6 bases). There are 13 residues in the CDR3. Looked up from germline, CDR1 is MNHNS and CDR2 is SASEGT. V was pared by 6 bases and J by 5 bases, with 13 bases between. CDR3 sequence (DNA): TGTGCCAGCAGACTACAGGGTCCGGAGACCCAGTACTTC. Protein sequence: CASRLQGPETQYF.

V gene TRBV6-5 combines with J gene TRBJ1-6, with 8 bases identical to TRBD1. The CDR3 runs to 13 residues. Trimming at V came to 4 bases and at J to 10 bases, leaving 3 bases not matched to a gene. Looked up from germline, CDR1 is MNHEY and CDR2 is SVGAGI. CDR3 amino acids: CASSSTGESPLHF. The CDR3 DNA sequence: TGTGCCAGCAGTTCGACAGGGGAATCACCCCTCCACTTT.

The V call is TRBV30, the J call TRBJ1-6; no definite D call. Germline V gene lookup returns CDR1 GTSNPN and CDR2 SVGIG (reference sequence). V was clipped by 0 bases and J by 10 bases, with 13 bases between them. CDR3 length: 14 residues. The CDR3 DNA follows: TGTGCCTGGAGTGTATTTTCGTTTAGGTCACCCCTCCACTTT. It yields the protein CAWSVFSFRSPLHF.

This clone was recorded once. The V and J genes are TRBV6-5 and TRBJ1-1, with no clear D. Germline loops: CDR1 MNHEY, CDR2 SVGAGI. V lost 6 bases to trimming and J lost 4 bases, with 6 bases between them. The CDR3 loop spans 11 amino acids. CDR3 region: CASSRGTEAFF. CDR3 nucleotides: TGTGCCAGCAGCCGGGGCACTGAAGCTTTCTTT.

The V call is TRBV6-1, the J call TRBJ2-7; D might be TRBD2 (5 bases). The CDR3 sequence is 13 residues long. Germline V lookup: CDR1 MNHNS, CDR2 SASEGT. V was pared by 8 bases and J by 3 bases, with 14 bases between. The CDR3 protein is CASRPGSIYEQYF. The CDR3 coding sequence is TGTGCCAGCCGACCGGGGAGTATCTACGAGCAGTACTTC.

The chain combines TRBV5-1 with TRBJ2-1; D unresolved. Trimming took 5 bases from V and 10 from J, leaving 7 bases between them. In germline, CDR1 is SGHRS, CDR2 YFSETQ. The CDR3 is 10 amino acids. CDR3 sequence reads: CASSKDEQFF. CDR3 DNA: TGCGCCAGCAGTAAGGACGAGCAGTTCTTC.

This chain joins TRBV2 and TRBJ2-1; the D gene could be TRBD1 or TRBD2 (6 bases each). Trimming left V 2 bases short and J 10 bases short, with 15 bases between. The germline V gene encodes CDR1 SNHLY and CDR2 FYNNEI. The CDR3 totals 14 residues. The CDR3 protein is CASSETEGGDEQFF. CDR3 coding DNA: TGTGCCAGCAGTGAAACAGAGGGGGGTGACGAGCAGTTCTTC.

V usage is TRBV29-1 and J usage is TRBJ1-4, with a weak D call TRBD1 (5 bases). The germline V gene encodes CDR1 SQVTM and CDR2 ANQGSEA. This CDR3 spans 13 amino acids. Between the trimmed V and J ends, which lost 4 bases and 8 bases, there was a span of 14 bases. DNA for the CDR3: TGCAGCGTTGCAGATCCCCGGGGCGAAAAACTGTTTTTT. This translates into CSVADPRGEKLFF. Full variable domain (remainder filled in from reference TRBV29-1 and TRBJ1-4): SAVISQKPSRDICQRGTSLTIQCQVDSQVTMMFWYRQQPGQSLTLIATANQGSEATYESGFVIDKFPISRPNLTFSTLTVSNMSPEDSSIYLCSVADPRGEKLFFGSGTQLSVL.

The chain carries TRBV7-8 and TRBJ1-5; a possible D gene is TRBD1 (5 bases). In germline, CDR1 is SGHVS, CDR2 FQNEAQ. There are 16 residues in the CDR3. The V and J ends lost 2 bases and 0 bases respectively, with 11 bases between them. CDR3 coding DNA: TGTGCCAGCAGCTTACTGGGGACCCATAGCAATCAGCCCCAGCATTTT. As protein: CASSLLGTHSNQPQHF. Complete variable domain (other parts from reference TRBV7-8 and TRBJ1-5): GAGVSQSPRYKVAKRGQDVALRCDPISGHVSLFWYQQALGQGPEFLTYFQNEAQLDKSGLPSDRFFAERPEGSVSTLKIQRTQQEDSAVYLCASSLLGTHSNQPQHFGDGTRLSIL.

This clone came up a few times. The chain joins TRBV21-1 to TRBJ1-4; TRBD1, as called in the table, went unchecked against the DNA. TRBV21-1 represents a pseudogene. This CDR3 is 14 amino acids long. The CDR3 nucleotides read TGTGCCAGCAGCAAACGGGACATGGGGGAAAAACTGTTTTTT. It codes for CASSKRDMGEKLFF.

This clone has only a few counts. The chain recombines TRBV20-1 with TRBJ1-2, with no clear D. The CDR3 is made up of 11 amino acids. CDR1 and CDR2 (germline): DFQATT, SNEGSKA (reference sequence). The V end was cut by 5 bases, the J end by 6 bases, with 10 bases between. Here the CDR3 reads CSAPHGNGYTF. In DNA, the CDR3 is TGCAGTGCTCCCCACGGGAATGGCTACACCTTC.

CDR3 sequence reads: CASSLGGDGEEQYF. CDR3 DNA: TGCGCCAGCAGCTTGGGTGGAGACGGGGAAGAGCAGTACTTC. This rearrangement joins TRBV5-1 to TRBJ2-7, with D possibly matching TRBD2 (5 bases). The germline CDR1 and CDR2 sequences are SGHRS and YFSETQ. V lost 0 bases and J 7 bases, leaving 14 bases between the germline ends. The length of the CDR3 is 14 residues.

The chain has TRBV6-5 and TRBJ1-1; 8 nucleotides line up with TRBD1. Germline assignment: CDR1 MNHEY and CDR2 SVGAGI. The V segment lost 5 bases and the J segment 5 bases; nucleotides outside the gene matches: 7. The CDR3 length is 14 residues. The CDR3 nucleotides read TGTGCCAGCAGTCAGGACAGGGCGAGGACTGAAGCTTTCTTT. This codes for CASSQDRARTEAFF.